The clone carrying this T cell receptor (beta chain) is medium-sized. Each patient went into thyroid surgery without having received any treatment. This specimen comes from a study of metastatic and nonmetastatic thyroid tumors. The germline V gene encodes CDR1 KGHSH and CDR2 LQKENI. The CDR3 is 16 residues long. Trimming stripped 3 bases from V and 4 bases from J, with 19 bases between. TCRdb re-called the PCR reads with MiXCR. The sample has about 15,000 clones, 29% seen once. The chain has TRBV18 and TRBJ2-7; unclear D gene. Material: tumor tissue. The clonotype originates from a male donor with papillary thyroid cancer or a benign thyroid nodule (not recorded which). Some clones in this sample may be carry-over from other donors' samples. The CDR3 sequence is CASSPWTLSYGYEQYF. CDR3 nucleotide sequence: TGTGCCAGCTCACCTTGGACCCTTTCCTACGGGTACGAGCAGTACTTC.